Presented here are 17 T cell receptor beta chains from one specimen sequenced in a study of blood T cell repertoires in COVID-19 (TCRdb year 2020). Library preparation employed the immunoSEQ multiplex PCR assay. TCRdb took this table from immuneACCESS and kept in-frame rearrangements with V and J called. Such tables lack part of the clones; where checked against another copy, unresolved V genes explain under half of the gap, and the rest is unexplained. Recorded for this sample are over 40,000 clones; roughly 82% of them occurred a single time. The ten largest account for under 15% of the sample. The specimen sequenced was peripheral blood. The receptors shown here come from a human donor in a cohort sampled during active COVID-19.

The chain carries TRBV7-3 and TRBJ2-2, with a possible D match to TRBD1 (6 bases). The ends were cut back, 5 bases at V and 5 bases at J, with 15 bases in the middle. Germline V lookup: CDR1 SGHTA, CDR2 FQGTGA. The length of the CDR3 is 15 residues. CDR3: CASSPSGTLTGELFF. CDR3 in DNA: TGTGCCAGCAGCCCGTCTGGGACATTAACCGGGGAGCTGTTTTTT.

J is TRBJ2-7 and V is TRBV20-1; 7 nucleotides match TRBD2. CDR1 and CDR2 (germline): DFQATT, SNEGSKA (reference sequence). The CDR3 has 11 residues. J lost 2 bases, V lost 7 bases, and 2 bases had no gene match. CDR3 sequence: CSVAGAYEQYF. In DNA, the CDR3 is TGCAGTGTGGCGGGAGCCTACGAGCAGTACTTC.

The CDR3 protein is CASSPRSGGTYNEQFF. CDR3 DNA: TGTGCCAGCAGCCCCCGTAGCGGGGGGACCTACAATGAGCAGTTCTTC. This chain connects TRBV7-3 to TRBJ2-1; 10 bases are shared with TRBD2. The CDR3 loop spans 16 amino acids. Trimming removed 5 bases from V and 2 bases from J; junction bases left unmatched: 6. Germline values: CDR1 SGHTA, CDR2 FQGTGA.

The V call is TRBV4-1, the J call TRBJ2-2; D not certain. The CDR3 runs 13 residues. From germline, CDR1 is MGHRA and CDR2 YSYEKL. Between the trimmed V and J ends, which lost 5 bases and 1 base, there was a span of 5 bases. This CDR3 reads CASSFGNTGELFF. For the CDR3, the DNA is TGCGCCAGCAGCTTCGGGAACACCGGGGAGCTGTTTTTT.

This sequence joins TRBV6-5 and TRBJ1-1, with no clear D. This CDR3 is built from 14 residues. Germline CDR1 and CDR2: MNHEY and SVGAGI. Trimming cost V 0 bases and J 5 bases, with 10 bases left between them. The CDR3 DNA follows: TGTGCCAGCAGTTACTCGATGGGAGGGACTGAAGCTTTCTTT. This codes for CASSYSMGGTEAFF.

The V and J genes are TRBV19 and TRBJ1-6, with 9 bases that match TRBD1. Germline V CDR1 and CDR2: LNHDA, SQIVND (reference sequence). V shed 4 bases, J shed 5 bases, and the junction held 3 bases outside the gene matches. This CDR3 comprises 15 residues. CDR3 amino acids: CASSRRDRDNSPLHF. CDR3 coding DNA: TGTGCCAGTAGTAGGCGGGACAGGGATAATTCACCCCTCCACTTT.

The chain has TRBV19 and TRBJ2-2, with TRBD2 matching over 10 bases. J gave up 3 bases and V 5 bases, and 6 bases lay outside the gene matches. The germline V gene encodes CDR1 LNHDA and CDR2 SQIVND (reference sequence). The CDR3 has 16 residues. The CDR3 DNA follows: TGTGCCAGTAGTCCTCTAGCGGGAGTATACACCGGGGAGCTGTTTTTT. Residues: CASSPLAGVYTGELFF.

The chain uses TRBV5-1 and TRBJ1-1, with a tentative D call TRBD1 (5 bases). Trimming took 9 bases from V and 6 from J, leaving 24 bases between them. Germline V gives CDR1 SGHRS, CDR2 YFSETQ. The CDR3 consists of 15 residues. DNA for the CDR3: TGCGCCACAGCAGCCTGGGGCAGGGAGGGCGCTGAAGCTTTCTTT. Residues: CATAAWGREGAEAFF.

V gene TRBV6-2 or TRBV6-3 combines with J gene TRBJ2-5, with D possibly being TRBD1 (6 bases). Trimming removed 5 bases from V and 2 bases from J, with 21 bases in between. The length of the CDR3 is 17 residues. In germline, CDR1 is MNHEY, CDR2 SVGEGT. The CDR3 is CASSTPDDRSRQETQYF. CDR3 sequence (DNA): TGTGCCAGCAGTACTCCCGATGACAGGTCCCGACAAGAGACCCAGTACTTC.

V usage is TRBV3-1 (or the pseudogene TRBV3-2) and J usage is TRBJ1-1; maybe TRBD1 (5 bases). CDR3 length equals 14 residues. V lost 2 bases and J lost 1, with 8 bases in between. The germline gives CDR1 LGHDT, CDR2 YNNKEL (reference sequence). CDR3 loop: CASSQRGTNTEAFF. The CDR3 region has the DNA TGTGCCAGCAGCCAACGGGGGACGAACACTGAAGCTTTCTTT.

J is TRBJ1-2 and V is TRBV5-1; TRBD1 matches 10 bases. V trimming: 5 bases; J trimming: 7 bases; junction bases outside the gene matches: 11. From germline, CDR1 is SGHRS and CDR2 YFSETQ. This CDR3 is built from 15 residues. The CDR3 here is CASRGGQGVESGYTF. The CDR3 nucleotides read TGCGCCAGCAGGGGAGGACAGGGGGTCGAAAGTGGCTACACCTTC.

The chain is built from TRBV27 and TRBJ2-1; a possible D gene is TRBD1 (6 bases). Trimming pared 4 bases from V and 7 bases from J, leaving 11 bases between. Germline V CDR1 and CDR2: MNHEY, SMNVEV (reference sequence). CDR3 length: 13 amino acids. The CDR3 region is CASSSHRENEQFF. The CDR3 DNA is TGTGCCAGCAGTTCGCACAGGGAGAATGAGCAGTTCTTC.

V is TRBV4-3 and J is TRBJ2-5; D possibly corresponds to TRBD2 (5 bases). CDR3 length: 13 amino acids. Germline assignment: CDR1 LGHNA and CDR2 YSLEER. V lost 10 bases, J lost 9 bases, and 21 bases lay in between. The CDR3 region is CATPTGGGRSQYF. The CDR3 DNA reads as TGCGCCACTCCTACTGGCGGAGGCAGGTCCCAGTACTTC.

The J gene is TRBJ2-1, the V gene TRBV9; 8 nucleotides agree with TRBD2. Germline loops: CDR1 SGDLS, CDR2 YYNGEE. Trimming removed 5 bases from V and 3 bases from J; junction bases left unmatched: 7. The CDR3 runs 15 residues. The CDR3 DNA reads TGTGCCAGCAGTTTAGCGGGGAACCTCTACAATGAGCAGTTCTTC. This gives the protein CASSLAGNLYNEQFF. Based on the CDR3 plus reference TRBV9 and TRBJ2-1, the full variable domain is DSGVTQTPKHLITATGQRVTLRCSPRSGDLSVYWYQQSLDQGLQFLIQYYNGEERAKGNILERFSAQQFPDLHSELNLSSLELGDSALYFCASSLAGNLYNEQFFGPGTRLTVL.

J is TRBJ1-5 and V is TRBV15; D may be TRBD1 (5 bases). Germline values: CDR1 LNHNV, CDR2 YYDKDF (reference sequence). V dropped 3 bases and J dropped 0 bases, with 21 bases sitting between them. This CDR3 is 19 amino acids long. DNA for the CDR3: TGTGCCACCAGCAGTGGGGATTGGGCAGGGCTGAATAGCAATCAGCCCCAGCATTTT. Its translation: CATSSGDWAGLNSNQPQHF.

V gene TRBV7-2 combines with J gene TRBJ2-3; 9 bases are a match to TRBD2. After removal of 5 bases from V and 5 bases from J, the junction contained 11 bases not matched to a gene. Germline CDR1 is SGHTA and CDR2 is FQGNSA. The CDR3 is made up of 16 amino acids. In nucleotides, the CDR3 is TGTGCCAGCAGCCCGAGGGGCGGGGGGGGCCTAGATACGCAGTATTTT. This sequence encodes CASSPRGGGGLDTQYF.

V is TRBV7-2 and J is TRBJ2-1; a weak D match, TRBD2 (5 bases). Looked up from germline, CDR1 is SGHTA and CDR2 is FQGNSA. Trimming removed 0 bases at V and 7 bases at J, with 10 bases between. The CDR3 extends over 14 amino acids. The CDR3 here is CASSLAGVTNEQFF. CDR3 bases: TGTGCCAGCAGCTTAGCGGGAGTAACGAATGAGCAGTTCTTC.